These T cell receptor beta chains were read from a single sample in a study of blood T cells in healthy people across ages. Each CDR3 protein is one row after TCRdb ran MiXCR on the 5' RACE reads. The table shows around 1,000,000 distinct CDR3 sequences, with roughly two fifths occurring only once. Input material: blood. The receptors originated from a man in his late teens or twenties in good health. The conserved cysteine and the conserved F or W are not part of the CDR3 here.

12 TRBJ2-1 TRBV20-1 SARFGDRGNEQF
11 TRBJ1-1 TRBV28 ASSPPGIDEAF
13 TRBJ2-2 TRBV12-3/TRBV12-4 ASSLSGEVTGELF
10 TRBJ2-3 TRBV10-3 AISEDSGTQY
14 TRBJ2-3 TRBV6-5 ASSYQGGYGSDTQY
12 TRBJ1-1 TRBV5-1 ASSVAWMNTEAF
13 TRBJ2-1 TRBV25-1 ASSDAAWGNNEQF
16 TRBJ1-6 TRBV27 ASSLEAPLSSYNSPLH
13 TRBJ1-4 TRBV9 ASSTRDSRKEKLF
12 TRBJ1-5 TRBV20-1 SARDRYRARPQH
11 TRBJ1-2 TRBV27 ASRSTYSDGYT
10 TRBJ2-7 TRBV10-3 AISEGEGEQY
14 TRBJ1-1 TRBV3-1 ASSQVAGARNTEAF
16 TRBJ1-5 TRBV6-1 ASSGIHGQGVGNQPQH
12 TRBJ2-1 TRBV5-1 ASSTGDSYNEQF
10 TRBJ1-2 TRBV6-2/TRBV6-3 ASSSGTAGYT
13 TRBJ2-3 TRBV9 ASSAGLAIADTQY
14 TRBJ2-5 TRBV2 ASRQRRARHQETQY
12 TRBJ2-3 TRBV11-1 ASSWDREADTQY
14 TRBJ2-2 TRBV6-5 ASGYSPSLGTGELF
12 TRBJ1-2 TRBV9 ASSVRDIHYGYT
13 TRBJ1-4 TRBV27 ASSIRGRTNEKLF
12 TRBJ2-7 TRBV10-3 AIREVGNTYEQY
10 TRBJ2-7 TRBV7-2 ASSSDTGEQY
11 TRBJ2-3 TRBV20-1 SARGPARDTQY
13 TRBJ2-2 TRBV7-9 ASSSGQDNTGELF
13 TRBJ2-1 TRBV5-1 ASSPRGPPYNEQF
13 TRBJ2-7 TRBV27 ASSSLGQYSYEQY
13 TRBJ2-3 TRBV2 ASSPGTTGTDTQY
13 TRBJ2-1 TRBV20-1 SARGVGSSYNEQF
10 TRBJ2-7 TRBV10-3 AISDFSYEQY
11 TRBJ1-2 TRBV20-1 SARATGYAGYT
14 TRBJ2-2 TRBV6-2/TRBV6-3 ASSRQGALNTGELF
14 TRBJ1-6 TRBV7-2 ASSLDLSRSGSPLH
10 TRBJ2-3 TRBV20-1 SAGRVTDTQY
11 TRBJ2-5 TRBV6-2/TRBV6-3 ASIGDEYNEQY
14 TRBJ2-5 TRBV20-1 SARGQGKLARETQY
13 TRBJ2-1 TRBV20-1 SATADWGTYNEQF
13 TRBJ2-5 TRBV6-1 ASRGGPAAGETQY
14 TRBJ2-3 TRBV7-2 ASSSASGGALDTQY
13 TRBJ2-1 TRBV5-5 ASSYDPGPHNEQF
16 TRBJ2-7 TRBV4-1 ASSQEHGTAERSYEQY
13 TRBJ2-2 TRBV5-5 ASSLGGALAGELF
11 TRBJ1-5 TRBV20-1 SARGAVNQPQH
12 TRBJ1-2 TRBV6-1 ASSASQGAYGYT
8 TRBJ2-7 TRBV20-1 SAKSYEQY
9 TRBJ2-4 TRBV6-2/TRBV6-3 ASSQQVIQY
12 TRBJ2-5 TRBV6-5 ASSSETGKDEQY
14 TRBJ1-5 TRBV4-2 ASSQEALEGNQPQH
13 TRBJ2-3 TRBV5-8 ASSSAREFTDTQY
13 TRBJ1-5 TRBV6-5 ASSLDRERNQPQH
13 TRBJ2-7 TRBV7-7 ASSLEEGPIYEQY
12 TRBJ1-1 TRBV3-1 ASSQPGGETEAF
14 TRBJ2-7 TRBV20-1 SARRESGQLYNEQY
13 TRBJ1-1 TRBV4-1 ASSQPKTVNTEAF
13 TRBJ2-4 TRBV13 ASSVQGLAKNIQY
13 - TRBV9 ASSVEAASSYEQF
15 TRBJ1-2 TRBV4-1 ASSQAPTEGSNYGYT
14 TRBJ1-1 TRBV7-6 ASSLLRQGVNTEAF
14 TRBJ1-2 TRBV9 ASSAFSAGSSYGYT